The table lists the clone carrying this T cell receptor (beta chain) with a few counts. An equimolar mix of two oligonucleotides served as the beta constant-region primer for TRBC1 and TRBC2. TCRdb reanalysed the UMI-ligation and nested PCR reads using MiXCR and keeps one entry per CDR3 protein. Of about 85,000 distinct CDR3 sequences in the sample, 10% to 15% were seen once. This sample stems from a study of naive and memory T cell subsets. CD8 T cells were positively selected from what remained after CD4 positive selection. The CDR3 spans 14 residues. Unmatched junction bases numbered 5, after V lost 7 bases and J lost 7 bases. Germline values: CDR1 MDHEN, CDR2 SYDVKM.

V gene TRBV28 combines with J gene TRBJ1-4, with TRBD1 matching 11 bases. The sequencing sample was made of central memory CD4+ T cells from blood. The origin of this receptor is a human donor in good health. The CDR3 region is CASTPGQGAEKLFF. CDR3 DNA: TGTGCCAGCACCCCAGGACAGGGGGCTGAAAAACTGTTTTTT.